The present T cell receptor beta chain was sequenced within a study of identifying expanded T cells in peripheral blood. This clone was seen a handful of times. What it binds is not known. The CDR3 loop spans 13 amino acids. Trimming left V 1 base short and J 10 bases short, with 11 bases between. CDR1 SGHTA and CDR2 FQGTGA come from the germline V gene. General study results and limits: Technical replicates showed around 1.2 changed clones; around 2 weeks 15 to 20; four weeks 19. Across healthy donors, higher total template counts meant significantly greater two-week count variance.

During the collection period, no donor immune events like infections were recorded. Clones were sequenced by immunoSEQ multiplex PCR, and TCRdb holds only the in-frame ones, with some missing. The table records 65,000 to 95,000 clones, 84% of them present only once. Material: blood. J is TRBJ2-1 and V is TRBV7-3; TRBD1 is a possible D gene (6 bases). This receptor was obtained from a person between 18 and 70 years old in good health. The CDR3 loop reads CASSLNGGGEQFF. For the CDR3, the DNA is TGTGCCAGCAGCTTAAATGGGGGCGGGGAGCAGTTCTTC.